This TCR beta chain was sequenced during a study of OX40 agonist ivuxolimab in advanced cancers. Whole-study results and caveats: CD8+ T cells showed, on average, more clonal expansion than CD4+ cells.

As for this clone: Its antigen is not known.

Using immunoSEQ multiplex PCR, the repertoire was profiled, and TCRdb retains in-frame clones only, with some absent. Seen here are around 70,000 clones, roughly four fifths observed once, and the top ten hold 5%. The sequences come from CD4+ or CD8+ T cells sorted from blood, collected in a trial of the OX40 agonist ivuxolimab. This TCR was recovered from an adult with an advanced solid tumor such as melanoma, head and neck, liver or kidney cancer.

CDR3 residues: CASSEGLDYNEQFF. DNA for the CDR3: TGTGCCAGCAGCGAGGGACTAGATTACAATGAGCAGTTCTTC. The chain joins TRBV2 to TRBJ2-1; 8 bases align to TRBD2. This CDR3 is 14 amino acids long. Germline V CDR1 and CDR2: SNHLY, FYNNEI. J gave up 4 bases and V 6 bases, and 5 bases lay outside the gene matches.